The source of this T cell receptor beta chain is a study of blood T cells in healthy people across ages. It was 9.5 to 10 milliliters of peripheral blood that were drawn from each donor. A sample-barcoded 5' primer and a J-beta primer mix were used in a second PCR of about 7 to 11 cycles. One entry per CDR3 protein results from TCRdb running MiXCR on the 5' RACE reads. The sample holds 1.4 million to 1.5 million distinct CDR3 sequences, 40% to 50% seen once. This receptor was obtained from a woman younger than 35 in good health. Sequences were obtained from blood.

The CDR3 sequence is CASSSTGPILSNQPQHF. The CDR3 DNA follows: TGTGCCAGCAGCTCAACGGGACCGATACTTAGCAATCAGCCCCAGCATTTT. The chain combines TRBV7-2 with TRBJ1-5; tentative D call: TRBD1 (5 bases). The CDR3 consists of 17 residues. Germline V gene lookup returns CDR1 SGHTA and CDR2 FQGNSA. V was shortened by 4 bases and J by 0 bases, with 16 bases between the two germline ends. The variable domain in full, with the rest retrieved from reference TRBV7-2 and TRBJ1-5, is GAGVSQSPSNKVTEKGKDVELRCDPISGHTALYWYRQSLGQGLEFLIYFQGNSAPDKSGLPSDRFSAERTGGSVSTLTIQRTQQEDSAVYLCASSSTGPILSNQPQHFGDGTRLSIL.